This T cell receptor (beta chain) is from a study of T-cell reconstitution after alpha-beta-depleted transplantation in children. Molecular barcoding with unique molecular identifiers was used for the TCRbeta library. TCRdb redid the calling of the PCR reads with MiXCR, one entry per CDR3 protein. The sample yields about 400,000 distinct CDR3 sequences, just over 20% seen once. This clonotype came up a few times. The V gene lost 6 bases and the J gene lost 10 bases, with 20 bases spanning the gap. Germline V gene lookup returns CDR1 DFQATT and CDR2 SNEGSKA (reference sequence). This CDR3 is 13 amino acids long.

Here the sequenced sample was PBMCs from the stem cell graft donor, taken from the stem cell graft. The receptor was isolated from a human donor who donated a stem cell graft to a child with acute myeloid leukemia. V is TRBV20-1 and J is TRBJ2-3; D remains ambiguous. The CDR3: CSAASPGGLAQYF. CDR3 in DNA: TGCAGTGCCGCAAGCCCCGGCGGCCTAGCGCAGTATTTT.